A single sample gave rise to the 23 T cell receptor beta chains below, sequenced in a study of OX40 agonist ivuxolimab in advanced cancers. The data were produced by immunoSEQ multiplex PCR, yet TCRdb's version contains in-frame clones alone and is incomplete. The sample lists more than 70,000 clones, approximately 90% occurring once. The sample here was CD4+ or CD8+ T cells sorted from blood, taken in a trial of the OX40 agonist ivuxolimab. These receptors were taken from an adult with an advanced solid tumor such as melanoma, head and neck, liver or kidney cancer.

The chain joins TRBV11-1 to TRBJ2-1; D unresolved. From germline, CDR1 is SGHAT and CDR2 FQDESV (reference sequence). V lost 1 base and J 4 bases, leaving 5 bases between the germline ends. CDR3 size: 13 residues. CDR3 in amino acids: CASSLGSYNEQFF. In nucleotides, the CDR3 is TGTGCCAGCAGCTTAGGCAGTTACAATGAGCAGTTCTTC.

This chain connects TRBV5-8 to TRBJ2-7; D is perhaps TRBD2 (6 bases). The V gene's germline CDR1 is SGHTS and CDR2 YDEGEE. This CDR3 is 15 amino acids long. Trimming took 4 bases from V and 0 from J, leaving 14 bases between them. CDR3 sequence (DNA): TGTGCCAGCAGCCCCGGGAGCGAGGGCTCCTACGAGCAGTACTTC. It yields the protein CASSPGSEGSYEQYF.

The rearrangement joins TRBV2 to TRBJ2-5; D is ambiguous. The V gene's germline CDR1 is SNHLY and CDR2 FYNNEI. V was shortened by 6 bases and J by 4 bases, with 3 bases between the two germline ends. The CDR3 extends over 10 amino acids. The CDR3 DNA is TGTGCCAGCAGACGAGAGACCCAGTACTTC. Translated: CASRRETQYF.

This rearrangement joins TRBV25-1 to TRBJ2-1; D not resolved. Trimming stripped 9 bases from V and 4 bases from J, with 7 bases between. Germline CDR1 MGHDK, CDR2 SYGVNS. This CDR3 has 11 residues. CDR3 DNA: TGTGCCAGTTCCTTTTACAATGAGCAGTTCTTC. This sequence encodes CASSFYNEQFF.

This rearrangement joins TRBV6-4 to TRBJ1-2, with TRBD1 matching 11 bases. Trimming at V came to 0 bases and at J to 4 bases, leaving 7 bases not matched to a gene. The CDR3 loop spans 17 amino acids. Germline CDR1 and CDR2: MRHNA and SNTAGT. CDR3 residues: CASSDSPRDRGIYGYTF. In DNA form, the CDR3 reads TGTGCCAGCAGTGACTCGCCCCGGGACAGGGGGATCTATGGCTACACCTTC.

The sample holds a few counts of this clone. The chain couples TRBV4-2 to TRBJ2-7, with 7 nucleotides matching TRBD1. The CDR3 spans 16 residues. V lost 1 base, J lost 5 bases, and 11 bases stayed unmatched. Per the germline V gene, CDR1 is LGHNA and CDR2 is YNFKEQ. CDR3 protein: CASSQGAGQVLHEQYF. In DNA form, the CDR3 reads TGTGCCAGCAGCCAAGGAGCCGGACAGGTGTTACACGAGCAGTACTTC.

This chain uses TRBV2 with TRBJ2-1; 14 bases are a match to TRBD2. The CDR3 length is 15 residues. CDR1 is SNHLY and CDR2 is FYNNEI in the germline V gene. V was pared by 6 bases and J by 6 bases, with 4 bases of the junction left unmatched. The CDR3 spells CASRGTSGSFNEQFF. The DNA for the CDR3 is TGTGCCAGCAGGGGGACTAGCGGGAGTTTCAATGAGCAGTTCTTC.

The CDR3 reads CASSYSGSSGELFF. The CDR3 DNA is TGTGCCAGCAGTTACTCGGGCTCATCCGGGGAGCTGTTTTTT. The chain recombines TRBV6-5 with TRBJ2-2; D is unresolved. Germline assignment: CDR1 MNHEY and CDR2 SVGAGI. The CDR3 totals 14 residues. The ends were cut back, 0 bases at V and 6 bases at J, with 8 bases in the middle.

This chain connects TRBV5-1 to TRBJ2-6; no clear D. Trimming took off 0 bases at V and 0 bases at J, with 7 bases between the two ends. CDR3 size: 16 residues. The V gene's germline CDR1 is SGHRS and CDR2 YFSETQ. CDR3 nucleotides: TGCGCCAGCAGCTTGGGATTGAACTCTGGGGCCAACGTCCTGACTTTC. Its protein is CASSLGLNSGANVLTF.

The V and J genes are TRBV30 and TRBJ2-6; 8 nucleotides agree with TRBD1. Germline CDR1 reads GTSNPN; CDR2 reads SVGIG (reference sequence). This CDR3 contains 18 residues. V lost 2 bases to trimming and J lost 0 bases; unmatched junction nucleotides: 9. The CDR3: CAWSPPGQGYSGANVLTF. CDR3 bases: TGTGCCTGGAGTCCCCCAGGACAGGGCTACTCTGGGGCCAACGTCCTGACTTTC.

CDR3 sequence reads: CASSAGRVAESSYEQYF. CDR3 in DNA: TGTGCCAGCAGCGCAGGTCGGGTAGCGGAGAGCTCCTACGAGCAGTACTTC. This chain joins TRBV27 and TRBJ2-7, with D perhaps matching TRBD2 (6 bases). The CDR3 consists of 17 residues. Germline-derived CDR1 and CDR2 are MNHEY and SMNVEV (reference sequence). The V and J ends lost 6 bases and 0 bases respectively, with 21 bases between them.

J is TRBJ2-5 and V is TRBV5-1; 15 bases match TRBD2. Germline V lookup: CDR1 SGHRS, CDR2 YFSETQ. CDR3 length: 15 residues. The junction had 6 bases not matched to a gene; V was cut back by 5 bases and J by 7 bases. The CDR3 loop reads CASRRGLAGGVTQYF. DNA for the CDR3: TGCGCCAGCAGGAGGGGACTAGCGGGAGGTGTGACCCAGTACTTC.

The gene calls are TRBV11-2 and TRBJ2-1; 13 positions match TRBD2. Germline CDR1 SGHAT, CDR2 FQNNGV. Trimming at V came to 6 bases and at J to 6 bases, leaving 5 bases not matched to a gene. The CDR3 is 15 amino acids. CDR3 nucleotides: TGTGCCAGCAGGGAACGACTAGCGGGAGGCAATGAGCAGTTCTTC. Translating gives CASRERLAGGNEQFF.

The chain has TRBV14 and TRBJ2-3; 10 bases align to TRBD2. The CDR3 is 16 residues long. The J segment lost 4 bases and the V segment lost 2 bases, leaving 6 bases of the junction unmatched. Looked up from germline, CDR1 is SGHDN and CDR2 is FVKESK. CDR3 protein: CASSQRLAGRADTQYF. CDR3 coding DNA: TGTGCCAGCAGCCAACGACTAGCGGGCCGGGCAGATACGCAGTATTTT.

J is TRBJ2-7 and V is TRBV2; no definite D call. Trimming stripped 5 bases from V and 7 bases from J, with 12 bases between. The CDR3 has 12 residues. Germline V gene data show CDR1 as SNHLY and CDR2 as FYNNEI. CDR3 sequence: CASSPQNREQYF. The CDR3 nucleotides are TGTGCCAGCAGTCCTCAGAACCGGGAGCAGTACTTC.

V is TRBV27 and J is TRBJ1-1; D remains unclear. This CDR3 spans 14 amino acids. The V gene lost 5 bases and the J gene lost 3 bases, with 13 bases spanning the gap. Germline V gene sequence: CDR1 MNHEY, CDR2 SMNVEV (reference sequence). CDR3: CASSPPGPHTEAFF. In DNA form, the CDR3 reads TGTGCCAGCAGTCCCCCCGGGCCTCACACTGAAGCTTTCTTT.

The chain couples TRBV19 to TRBJ2-7; D is perhaps TRBD2 (5 bases). Germline V gene lookup returns CDR1 LNHDA and CDR2 SQIVND (reference sequence). V lost 0 bases, J lost 4 bases, and 10 bases lay in between. This CDR3 is built from 14 residues. The CDR3, as DNA: TGTGCCAGTAGTATAGATCGCCTAGCTTACGAGCAGTACTTC. Protein product: CASSIDRLAYEQYF.

The chain carries TRBV6-5 and TRBJ2-7; D is undetermined. The germline V gene encodes CDR1 MNHEY and CDR2 SVGAGI. The V end was cut by 2 bases, the J end by 4 bases, with 6 bases between. The CDR3 extends over 12 amino acids. CDR3 coding DNA: TGTGCCAGCAGTTACCCGGGTTACGAGCAGTACTTC. Protein sequence: CASSYPGYEQYF.

This sequence joins TRBV7-2 and TRBJ2-5; 8 bases match TRBD1. Germline V lookup: CDR1 SGHTA, CDR2 FQGNSA. This CDR3 spans 16 amino acids. V was clipped by 3 bases and J by 7 bases; unmatched bases: 13. This CDR3 is CASSFRLRQGPGTQYF. CDR3 nucleotides: TGTGCCAGCAGCTTTCGTTTAAGACAGGGGCCAGGGACCCAGTACTTC.

J is TRBJ2-5 and V is TRBV11-2; possible D gene TRBD1, 5 bases. The J call may not be correct, given that the DNA end is closer to TRBJ2-7. CDR1 is SGHAT, CDR2 FQNNGV, per germline. This CDR3 spans 15 amino acids. CDR3 sequence reads: CASSSTARNSYEQYF. In DNA form, the CDR3 reads TGTGCCAGCAGCTCGACAGCACGCAACTCCTACGAGCAGTACTTC.

The rearrangement joins TRBV28 to TRBJ2-5; D unclear. V was cut by 5 bases and J by 1 base, with 14 bases left in between. The CDR3 is 15 residues long. The germline V gene has CDR1 MDHEN and CDR2 SYDVKM. The CDR3 region is CASSPPGRPQETQYF. In DNA form, the CDR3 reads TGTGCCAGCAGTCCCCCGGGTCGACCCCAAGAGACCCAGTACTTC.

This chain connects TRBV5-1 to TRBJ2-5; D gene uncertain. V gave up 4 bases and J gave up 1 base, with 5 bases separating them. The CDR3 has 12 amino acids. The germline V gene has CDR1 SGHRS and CDR2 YFSETQ. CDR3 region: CASSVFQETQYF. CDR3 coding DNA: TGCGCCAGCAGCGTCTTCCAAGAGACCCAGTACTTC. Supplemented by reference TRBV5-1 and TRBJ2-5, the full variable domain reads KAGVTQTPRYLIKTRGQQVTLSCSPISGHRSVSWYQQTPGQGLQFLFEYFSETQRNKGNFPGRFSGRQFSNSRSEMNVSTLELGDSALYLCASSVFQETQYFGPGTRLLVL.

The CDR3 region is CASSVYRGGNSYEQYF. The CDR3 DNA follows: TGTGCCAGCAGCGTCTACAGGGGGGGGAACTCCTACGAGCAGTACTTC. This chain links TRBV9 with TRBJ2-7, with a tentative D call TRBD1 (8 bases). This CDR3 has 16 amino acids. With 2 bases removed from V and 0 bases from J, the gap between germline ends came to 15 bases. Per germline, CDR1 SGDLS and CDR2 YYNGEE.